A single sample gave rise to the 25 T cell receptor beta chains below, sequenced in a study of spatial heterogeneity in lung cancer. Time point defined: blood at routine non-recurrence follow-up after resection. Whole RNA was taken from tumor, nontumor lung or frozen PBMC; it was then sequenced unsorted. TCRdb reprocessed the 5' RACE reads via MiXCR and lists one record per CDR3 protein. Of around 110,000 distinct CDR3 sequences in the sample, less than 15% were seen once. The sequencing used PBMCs, collected at follow-up. These TCRs come from a male donor with early-stage non-small cell lung cancer.

The chain links TRBV7-9 to TRBJ2-5; a weak D match, TRBD2 (6 bases). From germline, CDR1 is SEHNR and CDR2 FQNEAQ (reference sequence). Trimming removed 1 base from V and 7 bases from J, with 13 bases in between. This CDR3 region has 14 residues. CDR3 amino acids: CASSLDWDWATQYF. The CDR3 nucleotides read TGTGCCAGCAGCTTAGATTGGGACTGGGCGACCCAGTACTTC.

This clonotype was observed at least ten times. This sequence joins TRBV18 and TRBJ2-3; D call uncertain. Trimming cost V 4 bases and J 6 bases, with 14 bases left between them. This CDR3 has 14 residues. CDR1 is KGHSH and CDR2 is LQKENI in the germline V gene. CDR3 amino acids: CASSRLADVDTQYF. CDR3 bases: TGTGCCAGCTCACGTTTGGCGGACGTCGATACGCAGTATTTT.

There are a few counts of this clonotype. The chain joins TRBV24-1 to TRBJ1-5, with 8 bases fitting TRBD1. Looked up from germline, CDR1 is KGHDR and CDR2 is SFDVKD. The CDR3 extends over 14 amino acids. With V trimmed by 7 bases and J by 4 bases, 5 bases remained unmatched. CDR3 nucleotide sequence: TGTGCCACCAGAGGACAGGGCGTGAATCAGCCCCAGCATTTT. Its protein is CATRGQGVNQPQHF.

The chain combines TRBV20-1 with TRBJ1-2; unclear D gene. V was cut by 4 bases and J by 3 bases, with 15 bases left in between. From germline, CDR1 is DFQATT and CDR2 SNEGSKA (reference sequence). This CDR3 has 14 residues. The CDR3 DNA sequence: TGCAGTGCTAAGCTCCTAGGTTTTGACTATGGCTACACCTTC. Translating it yields CSAKLLGFDYGYTF.

The V call is TRBV12-3 or TRBV12-4, the J call TRBJ2-2; TRBD1 matches 9 bases. This CDR3 comprises 15 residues. Trimming at V came to 5 bases and at J to 5 bases, leaving 6 bases not matched to a gene. In DNA form, the CDR3 reads TGTGCCAGCAGTATTACCGGGACAGGGACCGGGGAGCTGTTTTTT. It is translated as CASSITGTGTGELFF.

The chain uses TRBV7-9 and TRBJ2-7; D assignment may be TRBD1 or TRBD2 (5 bases each). V gave up 1 base and J gave up 4 bases, with 11 bases separating them. This CDR3 spans 14 amino acids. The V gene's germline CDR1 is SEHNR and CDR2 FQNEAQ (reference sequence). Written as DNA, the CDR3 is TGTGCCAGCAGCTTAGAAGGGGTAGCGTACGAGCAGTACTTC. This translates into CASSLEGVAYEQYF.

This chain uses TRBV5-1 with TRBJ2-1, with a possible D match to TRBD2 (6 bases). The V gene's germline CDR1 is SGHRS and CDR2 YFSETQ. V was clipped by 6 bases and J by 2 bases, with 18 bases between them. The CDR3 is 16 amino acids. The CDR3 reads CASKRSGAGTYNEQFF. The CDR3 bases are TGCGCCAGCAAACGCTCAGGAGCGGGTACCTACAATGAGCAGTTCTTC.

The V and J genes are TRBV12-3 or TRBV12-4 and TRBJ2-7; D unresolved. The CDR3 spans 14 residues. V lost 3 bases, J lost 5 bases, and 14 bases lay in between. The CDR3 is CASSFGREVHEQYF. CDR3 in DNA: TGTGCCAGCAGTTTTGGAAGGGAAGTACACGAGCAGTACTTC.

The rearrangement uses TRBV7-2 and TRBJ1-4; TRBD1 matches 11 bases. V lost 4 bases and J lost 8; bases outside the gene matches: 9. Germline V CDR1 and CDR2: SGHTA, FQGNSA. The CDR3 runs to 16 residues. The CDR3 spells CASSSPPGQGVEKLFF. The CDR3 coding sequence is TGTGCCAGCAGCTCCCCGCCGGGACAGGGGGTGGAAAAACTGTTTTTT.

This clonotype was observed a handful of times. The chain joins TRBV7-8 to TRBJ2-2, with 11 bases lining up with TRBD2. The germline V gene encodes CDR1 SGHVS and CDR2 FQNEAQ. The CDR3 consists of 16 residues. V dropped 4 bases and J dropped 6; count of bases not matched to a gene: 7. The DNA of the CDR3 is TGTGCCAGCAGCTCTTATACGGGACTAGCGGCCGGGGAGCTGTTTTTT. It yields the protein CASSSYTGLAAGELFF.

This clonotype was seen ten or more times. A read error may account for a junction end that differs from germline. The genes are TRBV7-7 and TRBJ2-7; 11 bases map to TRBD2. The CDR3 is 16 amino acids. Germline CDR1 SSHAT, CDR2 FNYEAQ (reference sequence). The CDR3 sequence is CASSLGLAEEGYEQYF. The CDR3 DNA is TGTGCTAGCAGCTTGGGACTAGCGGAGGAAGGGTACGAGCAGTACTTC.

A few counts support this clonotype. This sequence joins TRBV7-2 and TRBJ1-4; tentatively, D is TRBD1 (6 bases). Germline CDR1 and CDR2: SGHTA and FQGNSA. The CDR3 is 14 residues long. Trimming removed 0 bases from V and 4 bases from J, with 6 bases in between. The CDR3 DNA follows: TGTGCCAGCAGCTTAGCAGGGGGTAATGAAAAACTGTTTTTT. Translated, it gives CASSLAGGNEKLFF.

This sequence joins TRBV7-9 and TRBJ2-7; 11 nucleotides agree with TRBD2. The CDR3 loop spans 15 amino acids. V shed 5 bases and J 2 bases; nucleotides not matched to a gene: 5. Germline assignment: CDR1 SEHNR and CDR2 FQNEAQ (reference sequence). The CDR3 bases are TGTGCCAGCAGCCGACTAGCGGGAAAACCCTACGAGCAGTACTTC. This sequence encodes CASSRLAGKPYEQYF.

This clonotype was counted ten times or more. This chain links TRBV7-2 with TRBJ1-5; D may be TRBD1 (6 bases). CDR1 and CDR2 (germline): SGHTA, FQGNSA. This CDR3 has 13 residues. The V gene lost 2 bases and the J gene lost 7 bases, with 9 bases spanning the gap. Here the CDR3 DNA reads TGTGCCAGCAGCTTAACAGGGACCCAGCCCCAGCATTTT. It is translated as CASSLTGTQPQHF.

The chain is built from TRBV20-1 and TRBJ2-5; perhaps TRBD1 as D (7 bases). Trimming removed 3 bases from V and 4 bases from J, with 12 bases in between. The CDR3 is 13 amino acids. Germline loops: CDR1 DFQATT, CDR2 SNEGSKA (reference sequence). CDR3 amino acids: CSARRQGGETQYF. In DNA, the CDR3 is TGCAGTGCTAGGAGACAGGGAGGAGAGACCCAGTACTTC.

This chain links TRBV3-1 with TRBJ2-1; 9 bases align to TRBD2. The germline gives CDR1 LGHDT, CDR2 YNNKEL (reference sequence). The CDR3 consists of 16 residues. Unmatched junction bases numbered 7, after V lost 4 bases and J lost 3 bases. CDR3 sequence (DNA): TGTGCCAGCAGCCCGTCAGCGGGGGGCTTCTACAATGAGCAGTTCTTC. The encoded protein is CASSPSAGGFYNEQFF.

The chain recombines TRBV2 with TRBJ1-1; maybe TRBD1 (6 bases). The CDR3 has 15 residues. V shed 4 bases and J shed 7 bases, with 19 bases lying between them. CDR1 SNHLY and CDR2 FYNNEI come from the germline V gene. The CDR3 loop reads CASSGAGAELGEAFF. In DNA form, the CDR3 reads TGTGCCAGCAGTGGCGCAGGGGCGGAGTTGGGTGAAGCTTTCTTT.

This clonotype was seen ten or more times. V is TRBV5-4 and J is TRBJ2-1; 8 nucleotides match TRBD2. Trimming at V came to 5 bases and at J to 4 bases, leaving 5 bases not matched to a gene. This CDR3 contains 14 residues. Per the germline V gene, CDR1 is SGHNT and CDR2 is YYREEE (reference sequence). CDR3 in amino acids: CASRPGGPYNEQFF. Here the CDR3 DNA reads TGTGCCAGCAGGCCGGGGGGGCCATACAATGAGCAGTTCTTC. Full variable domain (missing parts from reference TRBV5-4 and TRBJ2-1): ETGVTQSPTHLIKTRGQQVTLRCSSQSGHNTVSWYQQALGQGPQFIFQYYREEENGRGNFPPRFSGLQFPNYSSELNVNALELDDSALYLCASRPGGPYNEQFFGPGTRLTVL.

The rearrangement uses TRBV7-2 and TRBJ1-1; D gene ambiguous. The CDR3 is 14 amino acids. Trimming removed 2 bases from V and 1 base from J, with 8 bases in between. Germline loops: CDR1 SGHTA, CDR2 FQGNSA. CDR3 protein: CASSLTQTNTEAFF. CDR3 nucleotide sequence: TGTGCCAGCAGCTTAACACAGACGAACACTGAAGCTTTCTTT.

This clonotype was found a few times. The CDR3 sequence is CASRASEFTAFF. The DNA of the CDR3 is TGTGCCAGCAGGGCCTCGGAATTCACGGCTTTCTTT. This sequence joins TRBV6-5 and TRBJ1-1; D call uncertain. The CDR3 is 12 amino acids. V shed 6 bases and J shed 11 bases, with 16 bases lying between them. Germline V gene data show CDR1 as MNHEY and CDR2 as SVGAGI.

In its sample, this clonotype was seen many times. Compared with germline, one end of the junction differs, possibly owing to a read error. The V gene is TRBV6-1, the J gene TRBJ1-1, with unresolved D. This CDR3 has 13 amino acids. Germline assignment: CDR1 MNHNS and CDR2 SASEGT. The CDR3 nucleotides read TGTGCCAGCAGAGAAGGTTTGAACACTGAAGCTTTCTTT. Amino acids: CASREGLNTEAFF.

This clonotype was recorded many times. This rearrangement joins TRBV6-5 to TRBJ2-5; D is undetermined. The CDR3 has 13 amino acids. Trimming cost V 2 bases and J 4 bases, with 8 bases left between them. Germline lookup yields CDR1 MNHEY and CDR2 SVGAGI. This chain's CDR3 is CASSYGQRETQYF. The CDR3 DNA sequence: TGTGCCAGCAGTTACGGGCAACGAGAGACCCAGTACTTC.

This chain joins TRBV7-9 and TRBJ1-5, with D unclear. The CDR3 runs 12 residues. Germline V gene sequence: CDR1 SEHNR, CDR2 FQNEAQ (reference sequence). Trimming took 7 bases from V and 7 from J, leaving 11 bases between them. CDR3 DNA sequence: TGTGCCAGCACCGAACTTGGACAGCCCCAGCATTTT. Encoded protein: CASTELGQPQHF.

This clonotype came up many times. The rearrangement joins TRBV9 to TRBJ2-3, with TRBD2 matching over 8 bases. CDR1 SGDLS and CDR2 YYNGEE come from the germline V gene. The CDR3 runs to 15 residues. J was trimmed by 6 bases and V by 0 bases; bases with no gene match: 6. CDR3 bases: TGTGCCAGCAGCGTAGCGGGGGGGCCAGTGGATACGCAGTATTTT. Protein sequence: CASSVAGGPVDTQYF.

The chain is built from TRBV29-1 and TRBJ2-3, with D uncertain. Germline V gene lookup returns CDR1 SQVTM and CDR2 ANQGSEA. The CDR3 runs 14 residues. The V end lost 0 bases, the J end lost 3 bases, and 10 bases lay between the germline ends. The CDR3 protein is CSVEEGSRTDTQYF. CDR3 in DNA: TGCAGCGTTGAAGAAGGGTCTAGGACAGATACGCAGTATTTT.